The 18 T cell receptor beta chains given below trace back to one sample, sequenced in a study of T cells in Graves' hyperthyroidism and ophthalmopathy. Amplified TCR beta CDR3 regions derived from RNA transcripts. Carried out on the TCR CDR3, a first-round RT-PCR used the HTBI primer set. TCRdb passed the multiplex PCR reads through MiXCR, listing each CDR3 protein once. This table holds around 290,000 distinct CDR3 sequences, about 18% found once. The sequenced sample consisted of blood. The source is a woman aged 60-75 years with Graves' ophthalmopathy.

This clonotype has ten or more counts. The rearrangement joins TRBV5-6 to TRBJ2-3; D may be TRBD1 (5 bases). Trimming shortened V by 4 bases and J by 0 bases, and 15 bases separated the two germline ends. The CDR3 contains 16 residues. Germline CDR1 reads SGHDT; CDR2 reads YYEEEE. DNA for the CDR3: TGTGCCAGCAGCCCGTTTGCGCGACAGAGCACAGATACGCAGTATTTT. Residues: CASSPFARQSTDTQYF.

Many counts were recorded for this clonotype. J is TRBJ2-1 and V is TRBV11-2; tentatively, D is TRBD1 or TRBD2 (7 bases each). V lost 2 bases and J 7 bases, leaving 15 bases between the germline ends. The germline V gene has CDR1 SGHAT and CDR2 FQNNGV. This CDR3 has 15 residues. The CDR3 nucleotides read TGTGCCAGCAGCTTACTGCAGGGGGGGCCGAATGAGCAGTTCTTC. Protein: CASSLLQGGPNEQFF.

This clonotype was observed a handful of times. The CDR3, as DNA: TGTGCCAGCAGCCCTCCCGGGACACCCGCGAACACCGGGGAGCTGTTTTTT. Translation: CASSPPGTPANTGELFF. The chain recombines TRBV5-4 with TRBJ2-2; perhaps TRBD1 as D (6 bases). The germline V gene encodes CDR1 SGHNT and CDR2 YYREEE (reference sequence). V lost 4 bases and J lost 0, with 16 bases in between. CDR3 length equals 17 residues.

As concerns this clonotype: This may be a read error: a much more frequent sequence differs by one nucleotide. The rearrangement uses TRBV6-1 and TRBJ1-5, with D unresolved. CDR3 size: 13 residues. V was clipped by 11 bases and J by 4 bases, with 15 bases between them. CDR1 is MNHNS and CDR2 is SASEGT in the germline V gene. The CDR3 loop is CACLELGNQPQHF. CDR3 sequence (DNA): TGTGCCTGCCTGGAGTTGGGGAATCAGCCCCAGCATTTT.

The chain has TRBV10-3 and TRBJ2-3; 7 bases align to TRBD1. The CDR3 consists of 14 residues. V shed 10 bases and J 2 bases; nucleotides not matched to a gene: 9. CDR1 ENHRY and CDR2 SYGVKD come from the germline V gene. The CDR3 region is CATWTGSPTDTQYF. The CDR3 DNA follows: TGTGCCACTTGGACAGGATCTCCCACAGATACGCAGTATTTT.

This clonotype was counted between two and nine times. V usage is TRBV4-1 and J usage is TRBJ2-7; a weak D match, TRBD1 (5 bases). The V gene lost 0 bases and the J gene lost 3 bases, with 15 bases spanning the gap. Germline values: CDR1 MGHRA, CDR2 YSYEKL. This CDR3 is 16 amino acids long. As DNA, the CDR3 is TGCGCCAGCAGCCAAGAAATCCAGGGTGGTAACTACGAGCAGTACTTC. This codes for CASSQEIQGGNYEQYF.

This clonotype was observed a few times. CDR3 nucleotides: TGTGCCACCAGCAGATCGACAGGGTTCGAAGCTTTCTTT. Its translation: CATSRSTGFEAFF. The chain uses TRBV15 and TRBJ1-1; 7 bases map to TRBD1. Germline V gives CDR1 LNHNV, CDR2 YYDKDF (reference sequence). Germline trimming cut 2 bases from V and 8 bases from J; bases unmatched to any gene: 5. CDR3 length: 13 residues. Together with reference TRBV15 and TRBJ1-1, the CDR3 gives the full variable domain: DAMVIQNPRYQVTQFGKPVTLSCSQTLNHNVMYWYQQKSSQAPKLLFHYYDKDFNNEADTPDNFQSRRPNTSFCFLDIRSPGLGDTAMYLCATSRSTGFEAFFGQGTRLTVV.

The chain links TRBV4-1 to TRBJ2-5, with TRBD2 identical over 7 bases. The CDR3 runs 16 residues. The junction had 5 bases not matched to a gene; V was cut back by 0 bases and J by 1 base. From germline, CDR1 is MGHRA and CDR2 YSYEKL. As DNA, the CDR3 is TGCGCCAGCAGCCAAGATCAAACTAGCGCCCAAGAGACCCAGTACTTC. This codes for CASSQDQTSAQETQYF.

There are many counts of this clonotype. CDR3 coding DNA: TGCAGTGCTAGAGCTTGGAGCGGTCCCTACGAGCAGTACTTC. This sequence encodes CSARAWSGPYEQYF. The chain employs TRBV20-1 and TRBJ2-7, with a weak D call TRBD2 (5 bases). This CDR3 region has 14 residues. Trimming shortened V by 1 base and J by 2 bases, and 12 bases separated the two germline ends. CDR1 DFQATT and CDR2 SNEGSKA come from the germline V gene (reference sequence).

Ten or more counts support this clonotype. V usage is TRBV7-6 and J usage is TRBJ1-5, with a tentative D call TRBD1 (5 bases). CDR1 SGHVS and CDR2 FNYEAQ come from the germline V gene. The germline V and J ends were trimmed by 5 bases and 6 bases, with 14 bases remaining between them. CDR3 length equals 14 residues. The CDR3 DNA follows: TGTGCCAGCAGCCCTCGGGGGAGGGGTCAGCCCCAGCATTTT. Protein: CASSPRGRGQPQHF.

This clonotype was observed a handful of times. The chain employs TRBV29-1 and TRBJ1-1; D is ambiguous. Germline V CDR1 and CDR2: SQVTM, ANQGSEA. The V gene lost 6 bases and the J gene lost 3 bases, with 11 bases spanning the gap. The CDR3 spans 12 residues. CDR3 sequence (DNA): TGCAGCGTGCCCCCGTTACACACTGAAGCTTTCTTT. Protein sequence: CSVPPLHTEAFF.

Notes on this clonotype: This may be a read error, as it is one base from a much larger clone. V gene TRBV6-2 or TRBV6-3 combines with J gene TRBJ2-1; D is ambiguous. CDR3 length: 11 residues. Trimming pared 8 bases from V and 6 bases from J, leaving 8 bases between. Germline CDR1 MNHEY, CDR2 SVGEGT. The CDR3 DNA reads TGTGCCAGCGAGAACTTCAATGAGCAGTTCTTC. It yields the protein CASENFNEQFF.

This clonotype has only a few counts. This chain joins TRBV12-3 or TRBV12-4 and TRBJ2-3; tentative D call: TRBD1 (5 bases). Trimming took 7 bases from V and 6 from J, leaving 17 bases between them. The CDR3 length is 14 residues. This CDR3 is CASTVKGVRDTQYF. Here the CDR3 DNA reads TGTGCCAGCACCGTTAAAGGGGTTAGGGATACGCAGTATTTT.

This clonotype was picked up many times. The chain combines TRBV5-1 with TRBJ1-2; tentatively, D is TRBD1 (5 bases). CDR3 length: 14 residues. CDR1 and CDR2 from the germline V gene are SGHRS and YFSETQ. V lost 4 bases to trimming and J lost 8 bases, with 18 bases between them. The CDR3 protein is CASSQASMGDGYTF. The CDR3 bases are TGCGCCAGCAGCCAGGCCTCTATGGGGGACGGCTACACCTTC.

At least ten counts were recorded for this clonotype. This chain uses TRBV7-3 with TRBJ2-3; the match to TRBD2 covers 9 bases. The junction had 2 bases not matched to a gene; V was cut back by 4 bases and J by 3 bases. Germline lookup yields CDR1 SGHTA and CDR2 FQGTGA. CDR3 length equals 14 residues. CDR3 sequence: CASSSLAGTDTQYF. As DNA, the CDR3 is TGTGCCAGCAGCTCCCTAGCGGGAACAGATACGCAGTATTTT.

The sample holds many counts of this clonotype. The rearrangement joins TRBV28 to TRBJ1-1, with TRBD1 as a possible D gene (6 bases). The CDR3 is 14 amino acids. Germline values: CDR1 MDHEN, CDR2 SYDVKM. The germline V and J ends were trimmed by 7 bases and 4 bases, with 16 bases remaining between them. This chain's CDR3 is CASKMGGPVTEAFF. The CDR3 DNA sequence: TGTGCCAGCAAGATGGGGGGGCCCGTCACTGAAGCTTTCTTT.

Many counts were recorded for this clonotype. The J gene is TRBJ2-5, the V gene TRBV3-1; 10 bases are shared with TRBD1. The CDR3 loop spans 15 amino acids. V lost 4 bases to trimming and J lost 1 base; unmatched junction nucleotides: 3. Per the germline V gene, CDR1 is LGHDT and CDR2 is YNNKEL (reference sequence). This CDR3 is CASSRRDRGQETQYF. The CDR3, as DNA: TGTGCCAGCAGCCGACGGGACAGGGGCCAAGAGACCCAGTACTTC.

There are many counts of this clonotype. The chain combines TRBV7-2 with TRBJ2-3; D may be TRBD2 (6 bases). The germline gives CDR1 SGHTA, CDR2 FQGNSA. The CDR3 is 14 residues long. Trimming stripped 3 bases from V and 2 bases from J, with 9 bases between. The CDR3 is CASSLGLFTDTQYF. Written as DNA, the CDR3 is TGTGCCAGCAGCTTGGGACTTTTCACAGATACGCAGTATTTT.